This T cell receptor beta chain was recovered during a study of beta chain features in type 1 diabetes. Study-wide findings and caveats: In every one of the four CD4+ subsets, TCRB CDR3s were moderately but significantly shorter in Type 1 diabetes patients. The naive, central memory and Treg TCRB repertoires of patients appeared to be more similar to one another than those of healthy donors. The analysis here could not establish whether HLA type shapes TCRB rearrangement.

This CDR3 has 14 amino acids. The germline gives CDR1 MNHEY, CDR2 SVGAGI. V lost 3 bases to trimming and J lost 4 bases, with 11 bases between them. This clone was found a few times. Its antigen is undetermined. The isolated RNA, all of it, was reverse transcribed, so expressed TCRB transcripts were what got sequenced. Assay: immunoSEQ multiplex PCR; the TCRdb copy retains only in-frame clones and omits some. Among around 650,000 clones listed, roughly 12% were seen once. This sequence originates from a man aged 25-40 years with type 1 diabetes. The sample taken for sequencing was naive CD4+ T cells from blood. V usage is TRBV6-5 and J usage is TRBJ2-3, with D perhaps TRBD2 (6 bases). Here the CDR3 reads CASSYKWGADTQYF. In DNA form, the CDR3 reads TGTGCCAGCAGTTATAAGTGGGGGGCAGATACGCAGTATTTT.